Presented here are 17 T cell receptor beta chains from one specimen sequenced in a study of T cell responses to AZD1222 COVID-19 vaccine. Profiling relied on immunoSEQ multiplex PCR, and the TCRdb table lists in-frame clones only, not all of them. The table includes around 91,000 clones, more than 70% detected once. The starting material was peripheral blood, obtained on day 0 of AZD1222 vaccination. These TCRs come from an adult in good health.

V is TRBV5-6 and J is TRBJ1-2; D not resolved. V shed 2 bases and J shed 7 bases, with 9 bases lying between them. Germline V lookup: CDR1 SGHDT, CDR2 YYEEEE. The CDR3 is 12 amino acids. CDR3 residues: CASSFGISGYTF. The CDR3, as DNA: TGTGCCAGCAGCTTTGGGATTAGTGGCTACACCTTC.

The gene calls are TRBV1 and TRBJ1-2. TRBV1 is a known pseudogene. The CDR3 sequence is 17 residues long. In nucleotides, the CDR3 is TGCACCAGCAGCCACTCCAACTACCGGGACGCCAACTATGGCTACACCTTC. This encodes CTSSHSNYRDANYGYTF.

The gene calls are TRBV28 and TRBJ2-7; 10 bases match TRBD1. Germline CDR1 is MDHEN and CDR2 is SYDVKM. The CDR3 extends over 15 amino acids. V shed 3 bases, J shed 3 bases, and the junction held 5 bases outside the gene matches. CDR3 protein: CASSFLGDRGYEQYF. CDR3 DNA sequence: TGTGCCAGCAGTTTTCTTGGGGACAGGGGCTACGAGCAGTACTTC.

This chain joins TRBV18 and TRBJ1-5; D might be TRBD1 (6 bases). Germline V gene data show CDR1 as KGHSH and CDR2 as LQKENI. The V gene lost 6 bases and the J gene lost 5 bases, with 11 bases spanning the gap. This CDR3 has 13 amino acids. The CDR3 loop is CASSPGGDQPQHF. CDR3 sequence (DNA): TGTGCCAGCTCCCCCGGGGGCGATCAGCCCCAGCATTTT.

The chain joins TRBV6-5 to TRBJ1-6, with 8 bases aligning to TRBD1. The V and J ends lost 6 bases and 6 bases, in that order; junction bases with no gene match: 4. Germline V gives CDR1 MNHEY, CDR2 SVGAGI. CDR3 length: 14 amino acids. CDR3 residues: CASRLQGGNSPLHF. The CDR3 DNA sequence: TGTGCCAGCAGACTACAGGGGGGTAATTCACCCCTCCACTTT.

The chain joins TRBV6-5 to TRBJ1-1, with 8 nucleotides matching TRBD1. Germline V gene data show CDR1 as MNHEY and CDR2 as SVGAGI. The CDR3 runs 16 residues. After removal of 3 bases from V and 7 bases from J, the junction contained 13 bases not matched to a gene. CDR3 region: CASSYTSLPGQDEAFF. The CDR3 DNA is TGTGCCAGCAGTTATACGAGTCTACCGGGACAGGATGAAGCTTTCTTT.

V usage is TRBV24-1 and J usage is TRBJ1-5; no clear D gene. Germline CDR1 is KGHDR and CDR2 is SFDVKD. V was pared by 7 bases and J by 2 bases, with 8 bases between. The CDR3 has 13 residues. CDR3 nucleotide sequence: TGTGCCACCAGGGACGGCCGCAATCAGCCCCAGCATTTT. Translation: CATRDGRNQPQHF.

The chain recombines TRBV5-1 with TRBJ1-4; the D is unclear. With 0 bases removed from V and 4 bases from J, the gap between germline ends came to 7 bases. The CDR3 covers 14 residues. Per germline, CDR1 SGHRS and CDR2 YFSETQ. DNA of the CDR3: TGCGCCAGCAGCTTGGGTCAGATTAATGAAAAACTGTTTTTT. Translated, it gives CASSLGQINEKLFF.

Here the CDR3 reads CSAPDQGTEAFF. CDR3 in DNA: TGCAGCGCCCCCGATCAGGGGACTGAAGCTTTCTTT. V gene TRBV29-1 combines with J gene TRBJ1-1; perhaps TRBD1 as D (6 bases). Between the trimmed V and J ends, which lost 7 bases and 5 bases, there was a span of 14 bases. The CDR3 length is 12 residues. Germline CDR1 is SQVTM and CDR2 is ANQGSEA.

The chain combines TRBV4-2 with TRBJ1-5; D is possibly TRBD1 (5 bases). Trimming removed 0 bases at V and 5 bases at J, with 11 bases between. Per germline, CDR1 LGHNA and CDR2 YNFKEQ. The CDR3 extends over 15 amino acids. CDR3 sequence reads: CASSQDRVLDQPQHF. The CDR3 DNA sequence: TGTGCCAGCAGCCAAGACAGGGTTCTCGATCAGCCCCAGCATTTT.

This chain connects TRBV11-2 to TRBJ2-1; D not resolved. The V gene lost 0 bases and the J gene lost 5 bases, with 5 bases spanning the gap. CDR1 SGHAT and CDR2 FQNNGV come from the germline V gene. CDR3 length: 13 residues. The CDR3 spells CASSLDLNNEQFF. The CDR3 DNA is TGTGCCAGCAGCTTAGATCTGAACAATGAGCAGTTCTTC. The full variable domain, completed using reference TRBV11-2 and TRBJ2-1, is EAGVAQSPRYKIIEKRQSVAFWCNPISGHATLYWYQQILGQGPKLLIQFQNNGVVDDSQLPKDRFSAERLKGVDSTLKIQPAKLEDSAVYLCASSLDLNNEQFFGPGTRLTVL.

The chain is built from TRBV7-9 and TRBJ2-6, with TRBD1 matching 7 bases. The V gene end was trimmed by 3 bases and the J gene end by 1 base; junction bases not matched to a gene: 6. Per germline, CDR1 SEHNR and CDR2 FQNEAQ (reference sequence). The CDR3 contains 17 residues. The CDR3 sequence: CASSFHRGRSGANVLTF. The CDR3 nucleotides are TGTGCCAGCAGCTTTCACAGGGGTCGGTCTGGGGCCAACGTCCTGACTTTC.

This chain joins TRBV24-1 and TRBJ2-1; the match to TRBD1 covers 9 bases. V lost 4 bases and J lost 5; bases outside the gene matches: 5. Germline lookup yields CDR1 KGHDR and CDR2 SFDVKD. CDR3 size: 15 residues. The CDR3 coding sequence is TGTGCCACCAGTGACCCCGGGACAGGGAACAATGAGCAGTTCTTC. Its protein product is CATSDPGTGNNEQFF.

CDR3 in DNA: TGTGCCTCAACAGGGGCGGGTGAAAAACTGTTTTTT. As protein: CASTGAGEKLFF. The rearrangement uses TRBV10-3 and TRBJ1-4, with TRBD1 matching over 7 bases. V lost 11 bases, J lost 7 bases, and 7 bases stayed unmatched. CDR1 and CDR2 (germline): ENHRY, SYGVKD. This CDR3 is built from 12 residues.

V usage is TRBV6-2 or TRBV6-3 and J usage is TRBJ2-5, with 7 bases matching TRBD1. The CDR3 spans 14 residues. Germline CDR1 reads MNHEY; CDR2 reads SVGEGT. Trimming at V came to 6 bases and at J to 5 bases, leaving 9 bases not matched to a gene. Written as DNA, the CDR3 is TGTGCCAGCAGCCTACCAGGGGGAAGGGAGACCCAGTACTTC. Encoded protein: CASSLPGGRETQYF.

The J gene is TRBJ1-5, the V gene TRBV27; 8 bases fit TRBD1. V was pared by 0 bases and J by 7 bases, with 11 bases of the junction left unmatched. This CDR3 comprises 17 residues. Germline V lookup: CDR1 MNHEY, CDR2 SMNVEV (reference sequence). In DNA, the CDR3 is TGTGCCAGCAGTTTATCTATAATCAGGGGGCCGGTCCAGCCCCAGCATTTT. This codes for CASSLSIIRGPVQPQHF.

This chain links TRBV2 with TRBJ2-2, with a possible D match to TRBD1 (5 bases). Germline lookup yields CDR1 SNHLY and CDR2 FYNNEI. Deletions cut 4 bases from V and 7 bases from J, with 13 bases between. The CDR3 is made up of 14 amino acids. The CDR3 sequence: CASSGQLTFGELFF. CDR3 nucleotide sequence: TGTGCCAGCAGTGGACAGCTTACCTTCGGGGAGCTGTTTTTT.